The text below deals with one TCR beta chain. The specificity of this receptor is unknown. One base away there is no much larger clone; base qualities are not given. V gives up 6 bases and J gives up 0 bases, and the segment between their germline ends measures 9 bases. From a lookup of the germline V gene, CDR1 and CDR2 are MGHRA and YSYEKL. The CDR3, cysteine through phenylalanine, is 15 amino acids long. CDR3 DNA is the only sequence kept; it has 45 bases, read in frame from the first base. The CND-RA patients tested negative on the clinical CCP2 antibody test, and joint destruction in these patients kept progressing despite active therapy. Every CND-RA patient showed typical joint destruction in the wrists and ankles and had failed conventional anti-rheumatic therapy. Sampling of CND-RA patients was performed not at diagnosis but after long disease histories, which spanned decades in several cases. Each patient provided roughly 49 millilitres of EDTA-anticoagulated peripheral blood. Ficoll-Paque PLUS density gradient separation was used to isolate peripheral blood mononuclear cells. AutoMACS magnetic bead positive selection was used to isolate CD8+ cells from fresh or cryopreserved PBMCs, and flow cytometry was used to check purity. Nucleospin Tissue or Tissue XS kits were used for genomic DNA extraction, and quantification was performed on a Qubit 2.0 fluorometer.

This sample stems from a study of CD8 T cells in seronegative destructive rheumatoid arthritis (dated by TCRdb to 2020 to 2021). Some background on the complete study: At the time of sampling, biological drugs were being given to seven out of the eight CND-RA patients. The seropositive RA, seronegative RA and healthy control comparison cohorts were taken from a previously published TCRbeta dataset and were not newly sequenced. Peripheral CD8+ TCRbeta repertoires were compared between CCP-negative destructive rheumatoid arthritis (CND-RA) patients and newly diagnosed seropositive RA, seronegative RA and healthy controls. What the work shows at the level of the full study, not this receptor alone: More CMV-reactive and fewer influenza A-reactive CD8+ TCRbeta sequences were observed in CND-RA repertoires than in controls and other RA subtypes. After adjustment for age, less diverse and more clonal CD8+ TCRbeta repertoires appeared to be present in CND-RA patients than in other RA subtypes. A distinct set of enriched public clonotypes appeared to be present in CND-RA patients, and the authors interpreted this finding as support for a separate disease subset. The small size of the CND-RA cohort was acknowledged as a limitation of the study. Across the 100,000 to 150,000 clonotypes tested, no public clonotype enrichment was retained after Benjamini-Hochberg correction. Because no diagnostic samples were available, the TCR repertoire differences may partly reflect poor disease control over the years rather than being present at onset.

TCRbeta sequencing used genomic DNA from CD8+ cells, following the manufacturer's instructions. A genomics technology centre in Finland performed the TCRbeta sequencing with the immunoSEQ assay. The study's own analysis went as follows. Clonotype tables generated by the immunoSEQ preprocessing pipeline were converted into VDJtools format, and non-productive clonotypes were filtered out. Samples with fewer than 10,000 reads were excluded, the remaining samples were subsampled to 10,000 reads, and most of the eight CND-RA samples were retained. The VDJtools CalcDiversityStats function was applied to data subsampled to 10,000 reads to calculate Shannon-Wiener, Simpson and clonality indices. To infer antigen specificity, non-singleton TCRbeta clonotypes were hard-matched against VDJdb, meaning no mismatches were allowed. CDR3 sequences that differed by a single amino acid (Hamming distance 1) were grouped into clusters that potentially share antigen targets. Group enrichment of public clonotypes was tested with one-sided Fisher's exact tests after groups were resampled to six samples, with the procedure repeated ten times. What TCRdb holds here is the immuneACCESS table cut down to in-frame rearrangements. Part of the clones is not present; checked against another copy, under half of the missing clones reflect an unresolved V gene, and the others are unexplained. V, J and clone size are those of that table, while D and trimming were read from the DNA. Across this sample there are roughly 13,000 clones, with roughly four fifths seen only once. The ten top clones hold 27% of the sample.

The sample taken for sequencing was CD8+ T cells from blood. Here the chain combines TRBV4-1 and TRBJ2-6; D gene: possibly TRBD2, on 5 matching bases. The sequence derives from a woman aged 25 to 50 with seronegative destructive rheumatoid arthritis. The bases are TGCGCCAGCAGGAACAGCGGCTCTGGGGCCAACGTCCTGACTTTC. Its coded protein is CASRNSGSGANVLTF.